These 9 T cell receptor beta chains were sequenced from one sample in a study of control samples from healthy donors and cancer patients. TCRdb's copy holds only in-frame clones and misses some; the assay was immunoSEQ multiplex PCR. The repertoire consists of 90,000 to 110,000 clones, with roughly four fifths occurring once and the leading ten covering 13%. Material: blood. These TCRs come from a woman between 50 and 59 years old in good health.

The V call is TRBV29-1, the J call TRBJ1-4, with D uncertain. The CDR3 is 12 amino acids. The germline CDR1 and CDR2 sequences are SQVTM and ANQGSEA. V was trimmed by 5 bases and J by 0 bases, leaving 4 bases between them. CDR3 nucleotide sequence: TGCAGCGTTAAAACAACTAATGAAAAACTGTTTTTT. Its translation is CSVKTTNEKLFF.

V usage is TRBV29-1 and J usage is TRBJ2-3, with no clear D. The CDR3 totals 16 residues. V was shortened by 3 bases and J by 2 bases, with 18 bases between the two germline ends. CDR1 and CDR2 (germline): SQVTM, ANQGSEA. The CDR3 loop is CSVDDRAVRITDTQYF. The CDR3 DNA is TGCAGCGTTGACGATAGGGCGGTGAGGATCACAGATACGCAGTATTTT.

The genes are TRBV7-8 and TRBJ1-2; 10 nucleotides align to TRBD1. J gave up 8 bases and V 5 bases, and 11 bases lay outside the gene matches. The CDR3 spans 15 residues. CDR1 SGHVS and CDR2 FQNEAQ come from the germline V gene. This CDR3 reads CASSRLLGQGIGYTF. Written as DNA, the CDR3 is TGTGCCAGCAGCAGACTCTTGGGACAGGGGATAGGCTACACCTTC.

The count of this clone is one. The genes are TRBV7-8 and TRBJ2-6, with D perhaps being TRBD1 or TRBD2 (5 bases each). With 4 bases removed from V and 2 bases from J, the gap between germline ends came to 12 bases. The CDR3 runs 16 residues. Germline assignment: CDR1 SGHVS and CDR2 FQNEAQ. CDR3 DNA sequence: TGTGCCAGCAGCTACCCCCGGGGCCCTGGGGCCAACGTCCTGACTTTC. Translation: CASSYPRGPGANVLTF.

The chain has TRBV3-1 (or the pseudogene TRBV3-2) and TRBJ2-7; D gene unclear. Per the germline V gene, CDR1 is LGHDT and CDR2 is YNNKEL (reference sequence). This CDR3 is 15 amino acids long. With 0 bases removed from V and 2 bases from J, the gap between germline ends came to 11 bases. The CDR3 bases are TGTGCCAGCAGCCAAGATGTCTCAGAAACCTACGAGCAGTACTTC. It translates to CASSQDVSETYEQYF.

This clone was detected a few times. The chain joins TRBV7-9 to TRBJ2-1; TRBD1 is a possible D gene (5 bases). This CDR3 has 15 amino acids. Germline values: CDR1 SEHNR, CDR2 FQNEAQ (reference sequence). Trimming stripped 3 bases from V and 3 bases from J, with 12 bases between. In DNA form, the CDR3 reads TGTGCCAGCAGCTTTCTAGTGGACAACTACAATGAGCAGTTCTTC. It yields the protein CASSFLVDNYNEQFF.

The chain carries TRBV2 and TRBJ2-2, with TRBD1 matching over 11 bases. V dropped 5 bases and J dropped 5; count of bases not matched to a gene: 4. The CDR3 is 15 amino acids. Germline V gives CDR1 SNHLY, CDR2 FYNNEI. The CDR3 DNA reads TGTGCCAGCAGTTGGGGGACAGGGGGGACCGGGGAGCTGTTTTTT. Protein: CASSWGTGGTGELFF.

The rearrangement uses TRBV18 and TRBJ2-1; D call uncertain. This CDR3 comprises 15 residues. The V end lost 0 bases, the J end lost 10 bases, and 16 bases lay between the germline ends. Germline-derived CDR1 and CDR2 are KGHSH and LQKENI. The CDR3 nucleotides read TGTGCCAGCTCACCACCTCTCAGTCCGCCCCAGGAGCAGTTCTTC. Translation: CASSPPLSPPQEQFF.

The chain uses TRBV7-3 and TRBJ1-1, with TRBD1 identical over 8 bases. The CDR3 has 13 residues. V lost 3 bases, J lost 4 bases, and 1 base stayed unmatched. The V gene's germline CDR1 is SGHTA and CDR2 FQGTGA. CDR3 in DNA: TGTGCCAGCAGCTTTACAGGGGGCACTGAAGCTTTCTTT. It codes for CASSFTGGTEAFF.